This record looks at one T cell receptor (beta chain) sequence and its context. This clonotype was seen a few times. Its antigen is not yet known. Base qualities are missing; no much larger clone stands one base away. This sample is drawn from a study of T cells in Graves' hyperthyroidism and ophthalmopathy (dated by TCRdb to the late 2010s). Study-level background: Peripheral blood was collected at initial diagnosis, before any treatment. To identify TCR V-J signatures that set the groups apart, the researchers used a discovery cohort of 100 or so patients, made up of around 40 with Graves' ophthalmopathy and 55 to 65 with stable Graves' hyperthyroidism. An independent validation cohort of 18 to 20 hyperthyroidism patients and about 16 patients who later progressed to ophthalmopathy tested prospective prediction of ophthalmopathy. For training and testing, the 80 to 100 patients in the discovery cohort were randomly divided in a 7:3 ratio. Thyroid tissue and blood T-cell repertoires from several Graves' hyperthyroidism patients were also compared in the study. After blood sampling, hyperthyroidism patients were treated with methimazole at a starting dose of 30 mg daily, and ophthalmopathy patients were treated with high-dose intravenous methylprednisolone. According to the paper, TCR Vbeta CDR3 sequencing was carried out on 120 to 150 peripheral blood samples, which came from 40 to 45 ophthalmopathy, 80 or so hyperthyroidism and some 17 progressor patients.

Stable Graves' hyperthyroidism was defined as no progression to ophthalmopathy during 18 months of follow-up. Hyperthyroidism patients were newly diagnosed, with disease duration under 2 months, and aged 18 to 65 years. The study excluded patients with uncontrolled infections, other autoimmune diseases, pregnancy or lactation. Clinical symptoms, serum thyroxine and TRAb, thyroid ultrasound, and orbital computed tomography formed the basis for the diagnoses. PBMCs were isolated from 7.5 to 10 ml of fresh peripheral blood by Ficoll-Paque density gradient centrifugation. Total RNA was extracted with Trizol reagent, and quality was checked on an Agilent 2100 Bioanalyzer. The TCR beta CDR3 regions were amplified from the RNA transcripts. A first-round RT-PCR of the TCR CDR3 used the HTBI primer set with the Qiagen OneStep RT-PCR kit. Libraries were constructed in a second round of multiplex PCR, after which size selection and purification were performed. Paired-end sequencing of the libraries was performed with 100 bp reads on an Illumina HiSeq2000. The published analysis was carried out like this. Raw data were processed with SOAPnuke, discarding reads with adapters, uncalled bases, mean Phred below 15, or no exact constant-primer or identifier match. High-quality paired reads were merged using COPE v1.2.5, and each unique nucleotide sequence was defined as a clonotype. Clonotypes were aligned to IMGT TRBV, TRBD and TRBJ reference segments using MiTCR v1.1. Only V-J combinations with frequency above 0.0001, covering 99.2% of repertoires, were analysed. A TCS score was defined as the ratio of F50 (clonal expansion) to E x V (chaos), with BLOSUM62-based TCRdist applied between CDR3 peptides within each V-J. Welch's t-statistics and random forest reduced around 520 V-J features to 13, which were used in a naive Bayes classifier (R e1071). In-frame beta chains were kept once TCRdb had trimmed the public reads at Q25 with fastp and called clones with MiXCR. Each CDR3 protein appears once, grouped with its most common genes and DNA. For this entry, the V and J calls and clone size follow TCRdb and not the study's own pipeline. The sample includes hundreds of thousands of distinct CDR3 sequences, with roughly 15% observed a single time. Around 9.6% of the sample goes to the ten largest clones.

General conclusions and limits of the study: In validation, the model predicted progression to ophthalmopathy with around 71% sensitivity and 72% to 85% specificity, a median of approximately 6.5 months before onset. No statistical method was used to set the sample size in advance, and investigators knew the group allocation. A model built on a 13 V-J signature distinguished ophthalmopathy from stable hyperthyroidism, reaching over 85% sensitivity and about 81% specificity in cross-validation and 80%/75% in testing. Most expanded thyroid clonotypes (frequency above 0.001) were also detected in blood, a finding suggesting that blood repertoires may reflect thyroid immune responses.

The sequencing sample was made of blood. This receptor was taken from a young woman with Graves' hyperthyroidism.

The CDR3 protein sequence reads: CATRRVADSYEQYF. DNA sequence: TGTGCCACCCGAAGGGTAGCGGACTCCTACGAGCAGTACTTC. This chain is built from TRBV15 and TRBJ2-7, with a tentative D gene TRBD2 over 6 matching bases. The CDR3 runs 14 residues from the cysteine to the phenylalanine. Only CDR3 DNA remains: 42 bases, in frame from the first base. Trimming costs V 8 bases and J 0 bases, and their ends lie 14 bases apart. Sequences LNHNV (CDR1) and YYDKDF (CDR2) are obtained from the germline V gene (reference sequence). Reference TRBV15 and TRBJ2-7 genes cover what lies past the CDR3, so the full variable domain is DAMVIQNPRYQVTQFGKPVTLSCSQTLNHNVMYWYQQKSSQAPKLLFHYYDKDFNNEADTPDNFQSRRPNTSFCFLDIRSPGLGDTAMYLCATRRVADSYEQYFGPGTRLTVT.